This paragraph reports one T cell receptor beta chain. The sample belongs to a study of blood T cell repertoires in COVID-19. Study overall: The United States, Italy and Spain provided the acute and convalescent COVID-19 samples. Nucleic acid was either cDNA or gDNA, and it came from T cells, B-cell-depleted T cells, or PBMCs.

Methods used by the authors: Estimation of nucleated cell counts relied on the amplification of reference gene primers. The method was immunoSEQ multiplex PCR; TCRdb's version includes in-frame clones alone and lacks a portion of them. The DNA was the basis for D and trimming; V, J and clone size are from that table. The sample carries some 260,000 clones, roughly 77% recorded once. V was shortened by 4 bases and J by 1 base, with 11 bases between the two germline ends. The CDR3 runs to 14 residues. Germline V gene sequence: CDR1 SGDLS, CDR2 YYNGEE. This TCR was recovered from a woman of 80 years or more with acute or convalescent COVID-19. Material: peripheral blood. This chain links TRBV9 with TRBJ1-1; possibly TRBD1 for D (5 bases). CDR3 DNA sequence: TGTGCCAGCAGCCCCAGACAGCAGAACACTGAAGCTTTCTTT. The encoded protein is CASSPRQQNTEAFF.